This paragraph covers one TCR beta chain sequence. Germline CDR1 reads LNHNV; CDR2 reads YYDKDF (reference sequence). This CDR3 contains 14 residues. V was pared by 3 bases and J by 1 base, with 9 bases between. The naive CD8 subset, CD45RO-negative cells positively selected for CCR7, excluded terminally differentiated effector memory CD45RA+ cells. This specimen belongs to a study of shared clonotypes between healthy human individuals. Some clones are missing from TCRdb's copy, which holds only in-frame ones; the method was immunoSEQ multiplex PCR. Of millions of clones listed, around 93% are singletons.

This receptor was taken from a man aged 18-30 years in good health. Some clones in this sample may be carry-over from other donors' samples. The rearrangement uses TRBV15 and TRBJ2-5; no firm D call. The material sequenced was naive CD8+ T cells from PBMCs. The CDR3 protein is CATSRPYGQETQYF. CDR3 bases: TGTGCCACCAGCAGGCCGTACGGCCAAGAGACCCAGTACTTC.